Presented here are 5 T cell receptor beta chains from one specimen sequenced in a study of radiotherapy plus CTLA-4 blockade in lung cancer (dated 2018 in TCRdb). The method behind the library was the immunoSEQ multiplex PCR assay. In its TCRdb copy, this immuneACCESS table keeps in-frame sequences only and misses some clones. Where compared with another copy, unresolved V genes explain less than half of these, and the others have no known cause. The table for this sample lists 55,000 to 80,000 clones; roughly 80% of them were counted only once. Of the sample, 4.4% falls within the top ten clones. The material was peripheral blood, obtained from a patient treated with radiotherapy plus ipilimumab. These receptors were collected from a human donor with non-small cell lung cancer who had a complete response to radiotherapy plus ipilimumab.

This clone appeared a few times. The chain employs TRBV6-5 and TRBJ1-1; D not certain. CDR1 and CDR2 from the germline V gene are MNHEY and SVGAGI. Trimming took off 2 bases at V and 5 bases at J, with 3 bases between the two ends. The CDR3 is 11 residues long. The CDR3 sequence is CASSYATEAFF. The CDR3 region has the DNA TGTGCCAGCAGTTACGCGACTGAAGCTTTCTTT.

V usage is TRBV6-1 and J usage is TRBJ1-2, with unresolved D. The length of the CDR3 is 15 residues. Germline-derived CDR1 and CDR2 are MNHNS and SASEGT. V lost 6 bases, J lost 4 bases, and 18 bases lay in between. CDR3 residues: CASSPEGGSVYGYTF. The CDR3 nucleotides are TGTGCCAGCAGCCCCGAGGGAGGGTCCGTCTATGGCTACACCTTC.

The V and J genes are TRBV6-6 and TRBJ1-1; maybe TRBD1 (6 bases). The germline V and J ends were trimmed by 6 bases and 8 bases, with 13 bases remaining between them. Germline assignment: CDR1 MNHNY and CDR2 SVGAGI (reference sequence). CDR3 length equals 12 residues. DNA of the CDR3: TGTGCCAGCAGCCAGGCAGGGGTGGAAGCTTTCTTT. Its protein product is CASSQAGVEAFF.

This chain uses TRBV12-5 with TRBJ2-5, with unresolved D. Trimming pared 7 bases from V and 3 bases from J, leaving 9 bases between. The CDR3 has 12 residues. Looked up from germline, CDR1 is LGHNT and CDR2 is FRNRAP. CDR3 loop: CASDGGEETQYF. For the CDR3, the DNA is TGTGCTAGTGACGGTGGGGAAGAGACCCAGTACTTC.

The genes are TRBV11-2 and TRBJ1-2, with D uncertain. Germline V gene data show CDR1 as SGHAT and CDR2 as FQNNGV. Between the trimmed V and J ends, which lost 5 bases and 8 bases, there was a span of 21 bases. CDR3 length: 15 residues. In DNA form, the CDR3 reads TGTGCCAGCAGCCGACTTGATAAGCGCTCGTGGGGCTACACCTTC. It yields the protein CASSRLDKRSWGYTF.